The next 25 T cell receptor beta chains were all read from a single sample in a study of blood T cell repertoires in COVID-19. TCRdb keeps only in-frame clones here, not all; method: immunoSEQ multiplex PCR. Of around 300,000 clones listed, approximately 90% are singletons. The sample comprised peripheral blood. All receptors come from a woman in her 50s with COVID-19, enrolled during active disease.

The genes are TRBV5-4 and TRBJ2-1, with 10 bases that match TRBD2. With 0 bases clipped from V and 6 bases from J, the junction kept 3 bases outside the gene matches. The CDR3 extends over 15 amino acids. Germline V lookup: CDR1 SGHNT, CDR2 YYREEE (reference sequence). CDR3 nucleotides: TGTGCCAGCAGCTTGGGACTAGCGGGCCTCAATGAGCAGTTCTTC. This gives the protein CASSLGLAGLNEQFF.

This clone appeared a few times. The V and J genes are TRBV5-6 and TRBJ2-3; 9 bases are shared with TRBD2. The germline CDR1 and CDR2 sequences are SGHDT and YYEEEE. The CDR3 has 18 residues. With V trimmed by 0 bases and J by 1 base, 9 bases remained unmatched. The CDR3 DNA follows: TGTGCCAGCAGCTTGGTAGCGGGAGCTTATTTTCGCACAGATACGCAGTATTTT. Amino acids: CASSLVAGAYFRTDTQYF. The variable domain in full, completed from reference TRBV5-6 and TRBJ2-3, reads DAGVTQSPTHLIKTRGQQVTLRCSPKSGHDTVSWYQQALGQGPQFIFQYYEEEERQRGNFPDRFSGHQFPNYSSELNVNALLLGDSALYLCASSLVAGAYFRTDTQYFGPGTRLTVL.

The chain employs TRBV5-5 and TRBJ1-1; D may be TRBD1 (6 bases). The CDR3 consists of 16 residues. Looked up from germline, CDR1 is SGHKS and CDR2 is YYEKEE (reference sequence). Trimming stripped 4 bases from V and 1 base from J, with 17 bases between. Here the CDR3 DNA reads TGTGCCAGCAGCCGACAGGTTCAAAACCCGAACACTGAAGCTTTCTTT. The encoded protein is CASSRQVQNPNTEAFF.

The rearrangement joins TRBV18 to TRBJ2-5, with 8 nucleotides matching TRBD2. This CDR3 contains 17 residues. Per the germline V gene, CDR1 is KGHSH and CDR2 is LQKENI. The trim removed 0 bases at V and 5 bases at J, leaving 11 bases unmatched. CDR3 amino acids: CASSPPTGGPFGETQYF. As DNA, the CDR3 is TGTGCCAGCTCACCACCAACGGGAGGGCCTTTCGGGGAGACCCAGTACTTC.

This clone was seen at least ten times. V usage is TRBV2 and J usage is TRBJ2-1; 7 bases fit TRBD2. Trimming cost V 3 bases and J 3 bases; bases outside gene matches: 8. This CDR3 region has 16 residues. The V gene's germline CDR1 is SNHLY and CDR2 FYNNEI. The CDR3 DNA follows: TGTGCCAGCAGTGATCTGGGAGGGGAAGTCTACAATGAGCAGTTCTTC. It translates to CASSDLGGEVYNEQFF. Filled out from reference TRBV2 and TRBJ2-1, the complete variable domain reads EPEVTQTPSHQVTQMGQEVILRCVPISNHLYFYWYRQILGQKVEFLVSFYNNEISEKSEIFDDQFSVERPDGSNFTLKIRSTKLEDSAMYFCASSDLGGEVYNEQFFGPGTRLTVL.

This clone was detected a few times. V is TRBV18 and J is TRBJ2-7; D is undetermined. V lost 3 bases and J 0 bases, leaving 3 bases between the germline ends. Germline V gene sequence: CDR1 KGHSH, CDR2 LQKENI. The CDR3 consists of 12 residues. CDR3 protein: CASSPSSYEQYF. CDR3 coding DNA: TGTGCCAGCTCACCGAGCTCCTACGAGCAGTACTTC.

This chain joins TRBV24-1 and TRBJ1-2, with 7 positions matching TRBD1. The CDR3 spans 13 residues. The junction had 5 bases not matched to a gene; V was cut back by 3 bases and J by 8 bases. From germline, CDR1 is KGHDR and CDR2 SFDVKD. The CDR3 loop reads CATSDKTGTGYTF. CDR3 nucleotides: TGTGCCACCAGTGATAAGACAGGGACCGGCTACACCTTC.

This clone was recorded once. The gene calls are TRBV7-2 and TRBJ2-1, with TRBD2 matching over 7 bases. Trimming removed 5 bases from V and 5 bases from J; junction bases left unmatched: 6. CDR3 size: 14 residues. Per the germline V gene, CDR1 is SGHTA and CDR2 is FQGNSA. CDR3 DNA sequence: TGTGCCAGCAGCCTGGGGGGGTTAGACAATGAGCAGTTCTTC. It is translated as CASSLGGLDNEQFF.

This clone was seen once. The chain carries TRBV18 and TRBJ1-5; the D is unclear. The ends were cut back, 6 bases at V and 5 bases at J, with 17 bases in the middle. The germline V gene encodes CDR1 KGHSH and CDR2 LQKENI. This CDR3 is built from 15 residues. DNA for the CDR3: TGTGCCAGCTCCCTCGGCGGGCGGATCGATCAGCCCCAGCATTTT. Its translation: CASSLGGRIDQPQHF.

The rearrangement joins TRBV3-1 (or the pseudogene TRBV3-2) to TRBJ2-7, with D possibly matching TRBD2 (6 bases). The V gene's germline CDR1 is LGHDT and CDR2 YNNKEL (reference sequence). CDR3 length: 14 residues. With 4 bases removed from V and 2 bases from J, the gap between germline ends came to 12 bases. CDR3 bases: TGTGCCAGCAGCCCTCCGGGACTCACCTACGAGCAGTACTTC. This gives the protein CASSPPGLTYEQYF.

The V and J genes are TRBV6-6 and TRBJ1-3, with D perhaps matching TRBD1 (5 bases). Between the trimmed V and J ends, which lost 8 bases and 2 bases, there was a span of 7 bases. The CDR3 loop spans 12 amino acids. Looked up from germline, CDR1 is MNHNY and CDR2 is SVGAGI (reference sequence). CDR3 loop: CASRQTGNTIYF. The CDR3 bases are TGTGCCAGCCGACAGACTGGAAACACCATATATTTT.

The gene calls are TRBV3-1 (or the pseudogene TRBV3-2) and TRBJ1-6, with D unresolved. Germline V CDR1 and CDR2: LGHDT, YNNKEL (reference sequence). This CDR3 contains 16 residues. V lost 3 bases and J 9 bases, leaving 18 bases between the germline ends. In DNA form, the CDR3 reads TGTGCCAGCAGCCAGGGGTGGGGAGGAGGTCGTTCACCCCTCCACTTT. Its translation is CASSQGWGGGRSPLHF.

The rearrangement joins TRBV6-2 or TRBV6-3 to TRBJ2-1; possibly TRBD1 for D (6 bases). Trimming cost V 0 bases and J 2 bases, with 8 bases left between them. This CDR3 has 15 amino acids. Germline CDR1 reads MNHEY; CDR2 reads SVGEGT. The DNA for the CDR3 is TGTGCCAGCAGTTACTCCGGGACAACCTACAATGAGCAGTTCTTC. Protein: CASSYSGTTYNEQFF.

V and J are TRBV4-1 and TRBJ1-5, with no clear D. Trimming pared 1 base from V and 3 bases from J, leaving 10 bases between. Germline V gives CDR1 MGHRA, CDR2 YSYEKL. The CDR3 is made up of 15 amino acids. The CDR3 protein is CASSQGGLYNQPQHF. CDR3 DNA sequence: TGCGCCAGCAGCCAAGGAGGCCTTTACAATCAGCCCCAGCATTTT.

The chain links TRBV7-6 to TRBJ2-5; 9 bases align to TRBD2. V trimming: 3 bases; J trimming: 4 bases; junction bases outside the gene matches: 9. CDR3 length equals 16 residues. Germline V gives CDR1 SGHVS, CDR2 FNYEAQ. The CDR3 nucleotides read TGTGCCAGCAGCTTGGGGTCTAGCGGGAACCGAGAGACCCAGTACTTC. Protein product: CASSLGSSGNRETQYF.

The chain carries TRBV3-1 (or the pseudogene TRBV3-2) and TRBJ2-3, with TRBD2 as a possible D gene (5 bases). V was trimmed by 4 bases and J by 5 bases, leaving 16 bases between them. The CDR3 length is 15 residues. Germline CDR1 LGHDT, CDR2 YNNKEL (reference sequence). The CDR3 sequence: CASSLSRGLGDTQYF. CDR3 nucleotides: TGTGCCAGCAGCCTCTCTAGAGGACTTGGAGATACGCAGTATTTT.

The chain recombines TRBV7-8 with TRBJ2-1; D perhaps matches TRBD2 (6 bases). V gave up 0 bases and J gave up 2 bases, with 11 bases separating them. The germline V gene has CDR1 SGHVS and CDR2 FQNEAQ. The CDR3 has 16 amino acids. The CDR3 region is CASSLAGRTTYNEQFF. The CDR3 DNA is TGTGCCAGCAGCTTAGCGGGGCGGACTACCTACAATGAGCAGTTCTTC. The full variable domain, its missing parts supplied by reference TRBV7-8 and TRBJ2-1, is GAGVSQSPRYKVAKRGQDVALRCDPISGHVSLFWYQQALGQGPEFLTYFQNEAQLDKSGLPSDRFFAERPEGSVSTLKIQRTQQEDSAVYLCASSLAGRTTYNEQFFGPGTRLTVL.

The chain is built from TRBV30 and TRBJ2-7, with TRBD2 identical over 12 bases. CDR1 and CDR2 (germline): GTSNPN, SVGIG (reference sequence). V shed 1 base, J shed 2 bases, and the junction held 9 bases outside the gene matches. This CDR3 spans 17 amino acids. This CDR3 reads CAWSGLRASGRAYEQYF. The CDR3 nucleotides read TGTGCCTGGAGTGGGCTGCGTGCTAGCGGGAGGGCCTACGAGCAGTACTTC.

This clone was counted between two and nine times. The V gene is TRBV11-2, the J gene TRBJ1-5, with a tentative D call TRBD1 (5 bases). V was trimmed by 1 base and J by 3 bases, leaving 10 bases between them. Germline V gives CDR1 SGHAT, CDR2 FQNNGV. The CDR3 runs to 15 residues. CDR3 sequence: CASSLASGFNQPQHF. CDR3 nucleotide sequence: TGTGCCAGCAGCTTAGCCTCAGGGTTCAATCAGCCCCAGCATTTT.

This chain links TRBV19 with TRBJ2-1; D may be TRBD2 (5 bases). The CDR3 runs 16 residues. V was trimmed by 6 bases and J by 2 bases, leaving 17 bases between them. CDR1 is LNHDA, CDR2 SQIVND, per germline (reference sequence). This chain's CDR3 is CASRLTAGFTYNEQFF. The DNA of the CDR3 is TGTGCCAGTAGGCTTACCGCGGGTTTCACCTACAATGAGCAGTTCTTC.

The rearrangement joins TRBV9 to TRBJ2-1, with a weak D call TRBD2 (6 bases). Trimming took 0 bases from V and 5 from J, leaving 12 bases between them. The CDR3 loop spans 15 amino acids. Germline values: CDR1 SGDLS, CDR2 YYNGEE. CDR3 residues: CASSVELAINNEQFF. The CDR3 DNA sequence: TGTGCCAGCAGCGTAGAACTAGCAATCAACAATGAGCAGTTCTTC. Full variable domain (remainder filled in from reference TRBV9 and TRBJ2-1): DSGVTQTPKHLITATGQRVTLRCSPRSGDLSVYWYQQSLDQGLQFLIQYYNGEERAKGNILERFSAQQFPDLHSELNLSSLELGDSALYFCASSVELAINNEQFFGPGTRLTVL.

The chain joins TRBV5-1 to TRBJ2-7; 9 bases fit TRBD2. The CDR3 sequence is 15 residues long. The V gene end was trimmed by 0 bases and the J gene end by 2 bases; junction bases not matched to a gene: 3. Germline-derived CDR1 and CDR2 are SGHRS and YFSETQ. DNA for the CDR3: TGCGCCAGCAGCTTGGATGCGGGAGGGCCCTACGAGCAGTACTTC. It translates to CASSLDAGGPYEQYF. The full variable domain, its missing parts supplied by reference TRBV5-1 and TRBJ2-7, is KAGVTQTPRYLIKTRGQQVTLSCSPISGHRSVSWYQQTPGQGLQFLFEYFSETQRNKGNFPGRFSGRQFSNSRSEMNVSTLELGDSALYLCASSLDAGGPYEQYFGPGTRLTVT.

The chain uses TRBV6-2 or TRBV6-3 and TRBJ2-3, with D perhaps TRBD2 (6 bases). Germline V CDR1 and CDR2: MNHEY, SVGEGT. Trimming stripped 2 bases from V and 6 bases from J, with 9 bases between. The CDR3 has 13 residues. CDR3 protein: CASSYRREDTQYF. For the CDR3, the DNA is TGTGCCAGCAGTTACCGCCGGGAGGATACGCAGTATTTT.

The chain combines TRBV18 with TRBJ1-4, with TRBD1 as a possible D gene (6 bases). V shed 0 bases and J shed 8 bases, with 16 bases lying between them. The CDR3 totals 16 residues. Germline assignment: CDR1 KGHSH and CDR2 LQKENI. CDR3 sequence reads: CASSPPSALRGEKLFF. In DNA, the CDR3 is TGTGCCAGCTCACCACCCTCCGCCCTTAGGGGGGAAAAACTGTTTTTT.

The chain couples TRBV6-1 to TRBJ2-3; TRBD2 is a possible D gene (6 bases). Between the trimmed V and J ends, which lost 2 bases and 2 bases, there was a span of 14 bases. Germline V gives CDR1 MNHNS, CDR2 SASEGT. This CDR3 has 16 residues. This CDR3 reads CASSEIGGGATDTQYF. In nucleotides, the CDR3 is TGTGCCAGCAGTGAAATAGGAGGAGGGGCCACAGATACGCAGTATTTT.